What follows describes a single T cell receptor (beta chain). The CDR3 covers 15 residues. Germline trimming cut 2 bases from V and 4 bases from J; bases unmatched to any gene: 4. CDR1 is MNHEY, CDR2 SVGAGI, per germline. These data are taken from a study of technical replicates of blood from a handful of donors. Repertoires were generated with immunoSEQ multiplex PCR, while TCRdb's copy carries only in-frame clones and drops some. The sample contains tens of thousands of clones, approximately 94% of which appear only once. The chain has TRBV6-5 and TRBJ1-1, with TRBD1 matching over 10 bases. The receptor's source is a human donor in good health. Sequenced sample: T cells isolated from PBMCs. CDR3 coding DNA: TGTGCCAGCAGTTACCCGGGACAGGGGTCCACTGAAGCTTTCTTT. Translating gives CASSYPGQGSTEAFF.